The clone carrying this T cell receptor beta chain appeared a few times. What it recognizes is unknown. The CDR3 goes on 3 residues after the read ends, and that part is filled in from the germline J gene. Clones were read by immunoSEQ multiplex PCR, and TCRdb kept only the in-frame ones, dropping some. The repertoire consists of 30,000 to 40,000 clones, none detected only once. The entry originates in a study of T cell clonality in common variable immunodeficiency. Study-wide results and limits: Compared with healthy controls, CVID subjects showed increased TCRbeta clonality, mostly in about a third. In common variable immunodeficiency, TCR beta chains reportedly carried fewer deletions and N-nucleotide insertions.

The J segment lost 3 bases and the V segment lost 5 bases, leaving 7 bases of the junction unmatched. CDR1 and CDR2 from the germline V gene are SGHAT and FQNNGV. The CDR3 consists of 15 residues. For at least one year, all CVID subjects received replacement immunoglobulin. The source material was peripheral blood mononuclear cells. The sequence derives from a human donor with common variable immunodeficiency. The V and J genes are TRBV11-2 and TRBJ2-7, with 10 nucleotides matching TRBD2. The CDR3 protein is CASSPSSGGFYEQYF. The sequenced CDR3 bases are TGTGCCAGCAGCCCCTCTAGCGGGGGCTTCTACGAG. Filled out from reference TRBV11-2 and TRBJ2-7, the complete variable domain reads EAGVAQSPRYKIIEKRQSVAFWCNPISGHATLYWYQQILGQGPKLLIQFQNNGVVDDSQLPKDRFSAERLKGVDSTLKIQPAKLEDSAVYLCASSPSSGGFYEQYFGPGTRLTVT.